This T cell receptor (beta chain) appears in the sequencing data of a study of CD8 T cells in ankylosing spondylitis. V lost 5 bases and J lost 4; bases outside the gene matches: 8. Germline values: CDR1 DFQATT, CDR2 SNEGSKA (reference sequence). This CDR3 is 14 amino acids long. Quantitative 5'-RACE with molecular barcodes was used to make the TCR beta libraries. TCRdb passed the 5' RACE reads through MiXCR, listing each CDR3 protein once. This repertoire shows hundreds of thousands of distinct CDR3 sequences, around 11% found once; its top ten account for more than 0.5%. This clonotype was counted only a few times. The antigen remains undetermined. Study findings and constraints: A TCR beta motif of roughly eight highly homologous variants appeared characteristic of ankylosing spondylitis blood. The authors reported significant enrichment of disease-linked clones in matched ankylosing spondylitis synovial fluid.

This sequence joins TRBV20-1 and TRBJ1-5; 7 bases fit TRBD1. Sequencing used blood, either unsorted or a sorted T cell fraction (not recorded which). This clonotype originated in a male donor with ankylosing spondylitis. CDR3: CSAVPGGPNQPQHF. The CDR3 coding sequence is TGCAGTGCTGTACCAGGGGGGCCAAATCAGCCCCAGCATTTT.